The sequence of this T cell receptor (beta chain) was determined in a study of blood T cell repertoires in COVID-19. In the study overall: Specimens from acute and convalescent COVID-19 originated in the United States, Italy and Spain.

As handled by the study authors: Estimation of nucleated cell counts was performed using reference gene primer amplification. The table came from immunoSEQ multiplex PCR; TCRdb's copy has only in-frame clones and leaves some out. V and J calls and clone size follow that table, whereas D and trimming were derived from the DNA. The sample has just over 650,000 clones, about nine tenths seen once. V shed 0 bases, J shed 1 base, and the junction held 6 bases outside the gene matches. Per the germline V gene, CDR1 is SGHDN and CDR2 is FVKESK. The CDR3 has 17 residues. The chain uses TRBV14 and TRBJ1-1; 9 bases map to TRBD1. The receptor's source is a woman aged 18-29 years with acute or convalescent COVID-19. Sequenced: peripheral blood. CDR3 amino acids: CASSQDGGTGRNTEAFF. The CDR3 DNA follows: TGTGCCAGCAGCCAAGATGGCGGGACAGGGCGGAACACTGAAGCTTTCTTT.